Listed here is a single T cell receptor (beta chain). The protocol was immunoSEQ multiplex PCR, while the TCRdb copy is restricted to in-frame clones and leaves out a portion. The sample lists almost 200,000 clones; roughly 90% were seen once. There are 22 residues in the CDR3. The germline V gene encodes CDR1 MDHEN and CDR2 SYDVKM. Between the trimmed V and J ends, which lost 6 bases and 0 bases, there was a span of 33 bases. This sample is drawn from a study of blood T cell repertoires in COVID-19. The chain combines TRBV28 with TRBJ1-5, with D possibly TRBD1 on 5 matching bases. The clonotype was recovered from a woman between 18 and 29 years old who had recovered from COVID-19. The sample taken for sequencing was PBMCs or T cells enriched from blood (not recorded which). The DNA of the CDR3 is TGTGCCAGCAGCTTCCCACCCAGGCCGGGCAGGGAGGACATTTATAGCAATCAGCCCCAGCATTTT. The encoded protein is CASSFPPRPGREDIYSNQPQHF.